These 25 T cell receptor beta chains were sequenced from one sample in a study of cytomegalovirus exposure and HLA in healthy donors. The PCR made use of 60 Vbeta and 13 Jbeta primers. The table came from immunoSEQ multiplex PCR; TCRdb's copy has only in-frame clones and leaves some out. This sample has 83,000 or so clones, with nearly 80% found just once. The sequencing input was PBMCs. The source is a female donor in good health and CMV-seronegative.

Concerning this clone: Additional DNA sequences in this sample encode the identical CDR3. The chain links TRBV7-2 to TRBJ2-5; 8 bases are a match to TRBD2. V dropped 5 bases and J dropped 5; count of bases not matched to a gene: 7. Per the germline V gene, CDR1 is SGHTA and CDR2 is FQGNSA. There are 14 residues in the CDR3. CDR3: CASSPGGGRETQYF. For the CDR3, the DNA is TGTGCCAGCAGCCCAGGCGGGGGGCGCGAGACCCAGTACTTC. Variable domain in full (rest from reference TRBV7-2 and TRBJ2-5): GAGVSQSPSNKVTEKGKDVELRCDPISGHTALYWYRQSLGQGLEFLIYFQGNSAPDKSGLPSDRFSAERTGGSVSTLTIQRTQQEDSAVYLCASSPGGGRETQYFGPGTRLLVL.

The genes are TRBV2 and TRBJ2-7; 13 nucleotides align to TRBD2. The germline V gene has CDR1 SNHLY and CDR2 FYNNEI. The V gene end was trimmed by 6 bases and the J gene end by 7 bases; junction bases not matched to a gene: 6. This CDR3 is built from 14 residues. CDR3 protein: CASSPGLAGLEQYF. DNA of the CDR3: TGTGCCAGCAGCCCGGGACTAGCGGGATTGGAGCAGTACTTC.

The V and J genes are TRBV5-1 and TRBJ2-7; D might be TRBD1 (6 bases). The CDR3 is made up of 16 amino acids. Germline V gene lookup returns CDR1 SGHRS and CDR2 YFSETQ. Deletions cut 4 bases from V and 0 bases from J, with 17 bases between. CDR3 region: CASSPVRGTSSYEQYF. The CDR3 coding sequence is TGCGCCAGCAGCCCGGTTAGGGGGACCAGCTCCTACGAGCAGTACTTC.

The chain has TRBV6-1 and TRBJ1-6; the match to TRBD1 covers 7 bases. Germline V gives CDR1 MNHNS, CDR2 SASEGT. The CDR3 is 15 amino acids. V was clipped by 9 bases and J by 0 bases; unmatched bases: 5. Here the CDR3 reads CASLTGSSYNSPLHF. The CDR3 region has the DNA TGTGCCAGTCTGACAGGGAGCTCCTATAATTCACCCCTCCACTTT.

A few counts support this clone. This chain joins TRBV27 and TRBJ1-1; no clear D gene. Looked up from germline, CDR1 is MNHEY and CDR2 is SMNVEV (reference sequence). V lost 3 bases to trimming and J lost 8 bases, with 7 bases between them. This CDR3 contains 11 residues. The CDR3 DNA sequence: TGTGCCAGCAGTTTGGGGAGGGAAGCTTTCTTT. It codes for CASSLGREAFF.

V and J are TRBV7-2 and TRBJ2-7; 7 nucleotides align to TRBD1. The germline V gene has CDR1 SGHTA and CDR2 FQGNSA. The CDR3 contains 15 residues. V trimming: 2 bases; J trimming: 3 bases; junction bases outside the gene matches: 7. Written as DNA, the CDR3 is TGTGCCAGCAGCTTAAGTGGGACAGAATTCTACGAGCAGTACTTC. Protein sequence: CASSLSGTEFYEQYF.

The V gene is TRBV9, the J gene TRBJ2-3; no definite D call. The CDR3 has 13 amino acids. Trimming took 2 bases from V and 5 from J, leaving 9 bases between them. Looked up from germline, CDR1 is SGDLS and CDR2 is YYNGEE. CDR3 sequence reads: CASSVRRRDTQYF. The CDR3, as DNA: TGTGCCAGCAGCGTGAGACGGAGAGATACGCAGTATTTT.

The chain has TRBV28 and TRBJ1-2, with TRBD1 matching over 9 bases. The CDR3 loop spans 15 amino acids. The V and J ends lost 4 bases and 4 bases, in that order; junction bases with no gene match: 7. Germline lookup yields CDR1 MDHEN and CDR2 SYDVKM. The CDR3 sequence: CASSSPGTGSYGYTF. In DNA, the CDR3 is TGTGCCAGCAGTTCCCCCGGGACAGGGAGCTATGGCTACACCTTC.

This sequence joins TRBV5-4 and TRBJ1-2; D may be TRBD1 (5 bases). Between the trimmed V and J ends, which lost 2 bases and 6 bases, there was a span of 14 bases. The CDR3 runs to 14 residues. CDR1 is SGHNT and CDR2 is YYREEE in the germline V gene (reference sequence). The DNA of the CDR3 is TGTGCCAGCAGCTTCTATGGACAAGACCATGGCTACACCTTC. Amino acids: CASSFYGQDHGYTF.

The V call is TRBV10-2, the J call TRBJ2-7; 7 bases agree with TRBD2. Germline CDR1 is WSHSY and CDR2 is SAAADI. After removal of 8 bases from V and 7 bases from J, the junction contained 11 bases not matched to a gene. The CDR3 is 13 residues long. CDR3 protein: CASGLGRQEEQYF. CDR3 DNA sequence: TGCGCCAGCGGACTAGGCCGCCAGGAGGAGCAGTACTTC.

The chain links TRBV5-8 to TRBJ1-5; 7 bases line up with TRBD1. V was clipped by 5 bases and J by 5 bases; unmatched bases: 4. Per germline, CDR1 SGHTS and CDR2 YDEGEE. The CDR3 is made up of 13 amino acids. The CDR3 sequence is CASRQGTDQPQHF. The CDR3 region has the DNA TGTGCCAGCAGACAGGGGACCGATCAGCCCCAGCATTTT. Full variable domain (missing parts from reference TRBV5-8 and TRBJ1-5): EAGVTQSPTHLIKTRGQQATLRCSPISGHTSVYWYQQALGLGLQFLLWYDEGEERNRGNFPPRFSGRQFPNYSSELNVNALELEDSALYLCASRQGTDQPQHFGDGTRLSIL.

The gene calls are TRBV28 and TRBJ2-2; tentatively, D is TRBD2 (5 bases). V was shortened by 8 bases and J by 6 bases, with 10 bases between the two germline ends. The CDR3 length is 12 residues. Germline CDR1 is MDHEN and CDR2 is SYDVKM. CDR3 DNA: TGTGCCAGCCTAAGGCGGGCCGGGGAGCTGTTTTTT. It encodes CASLRRAGELFF. Looking up the rest from reference TRBV28 and TRBJ2-2 gives the full variable domain: DVKVTQSSRYLVKRTGEKVFLECVQDMDHENMFWYRQDPGLGLRLIYFSYDVKMKEKGDIPEGYSVSREKKERFSLILESASTNQTSMYLCASLRRAGELFFGEGSRLTVL.

The chain couples TRBV13 to TRBJ1-5; 10 bases are shared with TRBD1. CDR3 length: 15 amino acids. Germline V gives CDR1 PRHDT, CDR2 FYEKMQ (reference sequence). The J segment lost 5 bases and the V segment lost 3 bases, leaving 4 bases of the junction unmatched. The CDR3 here is CASSFGTGADQPQHF. The CDR3 nucleotides read TGTGCCAGCAGCTTCGGGACAGGGGCCGATCAGCCCCAGCATTTT.

The chain joins TRBV19 to TRBJ2-1; TRBD2 agrees at 7 bases. Germline lookup yields CDR1 LNHDA and CDR2 SQIVND (reference sequence). This CDR3 is built from 16 residues. Losses at the gene ends were 6 bases for V and 2 bases for J; bases not matched to a gene: 10. The DNA of the CDR3 is TGTGCCAGTAGCACCTGGGGGGGAGGGCCCTACAATGAGCAGTTCTTC. Translating it yields CASSTWGGGPYNEQFF.

The V call is TRBV28, the J call TRBJ1-2; D gene uncertain. V lost 5 bases and J 7 bases, leaving 11 bases between the germline ends. This CDR3 has 12 residues. Germline lookup yields CDR1 MDHEN and CDR2 SYDVKM. CDR3 DNA sequence: TGTGCCAGCAGTCTTCTTGCAGTTGGCTACACCTTC. This translates into CASSLLAVGYTF.

The V and J genes are TRBV6-5 and TRBJ1-2; D remains ambiguous. This CDR3 contains 13 residues. Germline lookup yields CDR1 MNHEY and CDR2 SVGAGI. Trimming pared 6 bases from V and 4 bases from J, leaving 12 bases between. Here the CDR3 DNA reads TGTGCCAGCAGCCCCCGGGGAACCTATGGCTACACCTTC. It is translated as CASSPRGTYGYTF.

The chain has TRBV5-4 and TRBJ2-7; 8 nucleotides align to TRBD1. V gave up 0 bases and J gave up 4 bases; unmatched junction bases: 9. This CDR3 is built from 16 residues. Germline CDR1 reads SGHNT; CDR2 reads YYREEE (reference sequence). As DNA, the CDR3 is TGTGCCAGCAGCTTGGAATTGCAGGGGGCGCGTTACGAGCAGTACTTC. Residues: CASSLELQGARYEQYF. The whole variable domain, filled in from reference TRBV5-4 and TRBJ2-7, reads ETGVTQSPTHLIKTRGQQVTLRCSSQSGHNTVSWYQQALGQGPQFIFQYYREEENGRGNFPPRFSGLQFPNYSSELNVNALELDDSALYLCASSLELQGARYEQYFGPGTRLTVT.

The chain joins TRBV6-5 to TRBJ2-1; D is unclear. CDR1 is MNHEY and CDR2 is SVGAGI in the germline V gene. The CDR3 has 13 amino acids. Trimming pared 6 bases from V and 4 bases from J, leaving 10 bases between. The CDR3 sequence: CASRPSFYNEQFF. The CDR3 DNA is TGTGCCAGCAGACCGAGTTTTTACAATGAGCAGTTCTTC.

This clone is a singleton in its sample. The chain links TRBV5-1 to TRBJ2-1, with 13 bases fitting TRBD2. Germline trimming cut 4 bases from V and 5 bases from J; bases unmatched to any gene: 6. The length of the CDR3 is 16 residues. Germline V gene data show CDR1 as SGHRS and CDR2 as YFSETQ. The CDR3 DNA follows: TGCGCCAGCAGCCCTAGGACTAGCGGGGGCGACAATGAGCAGTTCTTC. Translating it yields CASSPRTSGGDNEQFF. Based on the CDR3 plus reference TRBV5-1 and TRBJ2-1, the full variable domain is KAGVTQTPRYLIKTRGQQVTLSCSPISGHRSVSWYQQTPGQGLQFLFEYFSETQRNKGNFPGRFSGRQFSNSRSEMNVSTLELGDSALYLCASSPRTSGGDNEQFFGPGTRLTVL.

The J gene is TRBJ2-3, the V gene TRBV25-1; the match to TRBD2 covers 12 bases. V lost 1 base to trimming and J lost 8 bases; unmatched junction nucleotides: 7. In germline, CDR1 is MGHDK, CDR2 SYGVNS. The CDR3 runs 16 residues. The CDR3 loop reads CASSELGTSGSGTQYF. CDR3 sequence (DNA): TGTGCCAGCAGTGAATTGGGGACTAGCGGGTCTGGTACGCAGTATTTT.

The chain is built from TRBV5-1 and TRBJ1-1, with D possibly matching TRBD1 (5 bases). Germline V gene sequence: CDR1 SGHRS, CDR2 YFSETQ. Trimming stripped 10 bases from V and 6 bases from J, with 19 bases between. The CDR3 is 13 residues long. The CDR3 is CASIPREGSEAFF. The CDR3 DNA sequence: TGCGCCTCCATTCCCAGGGAGGGGTCTGAAGCTTTCTTT.

The CDR3 coding sequence is TGTGCCAGCTCACCAAGACAGGGAGATAGCTACAATGAGCAGTTCTTC. This codes for CASSPRQGDSYNEQFF. The chain is built from TRBV18 and TRBJ2-1, with TRBD1 identical over 7 bases. The germline CDR1 and CDR2 sequences are KGHSH and LQKENI. The length of the CDR3 is 16 residues. The J segment lost 3 bases and the V segment lost 2 bases, leaving 7 bases of the junction unmatched.

The chain has TRBV5-4 and TRBJ2-5, with 10 positions matching TRBD2. V lost 4 bases and J lost 5; bases outside the gene matches: 11. The CDR3 loop spans 16 amino acids. Germline lookup yields CDR1 SGHNT and CDR2 YYREEE (reference sequence). CDR3 region: CASSPRERGGRETQYF. The CDR3 bases are TGTGCCAGCAGCCCCCGTGAGCGGGGGGGCCGTGAGACCCAGTACTTC.

The chain joins TRBV19 to TRBJ1-1; tentatively, D is TRBD1 (5 bases). Trimming cost V 8 bases and J 1 base, with 11 bases left between them. This CDR3 is built from 13 residues. Germline-derived CDR1 and CDR2 are LNHDA and SQIVND (reference sequence). The CDR3 nucleotides are TGTGCCAGTGGACAAGGGAAGAACACTGAAGCTTTCTTT. Translation gives CASGQGKNTEAFF. The full variable domain, its missing parts supplied by reference TRBV19 and TRBJ1-1, is DGGITQSPKYLFRKEGQNVTLSCEQNLNHDAMYWYRQDPGQGLRLIYYSQIVNDFQKGDIAEGYSVSREKKESFPLTVTSAQKNPTAFYLCASGQGKNTEAFFGQGTRLTVV.

The chain joins TRBV4-1 to TRBJ2-7; D perhaps matches TRBD2 (5 bases). Germline V CDR1 and CDR2: MGHRA, YSYEKL. CDR3 length: 14 amino acids. V was trimmed by 0 bases and J by 2 bases, leaving 8 bases between them. CDR3 region: CASSQDAGTYEQYF. CDR3 nucleotide sequence: TGCGCCAGCAGCCAAGACGCCGGGACCTACGAGCAGTACTTC.